This T cell receptor beta chain was identified in a study of blood T cell repertoires in COVID-19. Methods used by the authors: Amplification of reference gene primers was used by the study to estimate nucleated cell counts. TCRdb's copy holds only in-frame clones and misses some; the assay was immunoSEQ multiplex PCR. Clone size and V and J calls were adopted from that table, with D and trimming inferred from the DNA. This repertoire shows over 140,000 clones, about 79% found once; its top ten account for roughly 4.7%. Germline CDR1 is MNHEY and CDR2 is SMNVEV (reference sequence). V lost 8 bases to trimming and J lost 0 bases, with 19 bases between them. The CDR3 has 16 amino acids.

V and J are TRBV27 and TRBJ1-2; a weak D match, TRBD1 (5 bases). The source is a woman of 80 years or more with active or convalescent COVID-19. What was sequenced was peripheral blood. The CDR3 region is CASSSLGRQPNYGYTF. In DNA form, the CDR3 reads TGTGCCAGCTCGTCGCTCGGGAGACAGCCTAACTATGGCTACACCTTC.